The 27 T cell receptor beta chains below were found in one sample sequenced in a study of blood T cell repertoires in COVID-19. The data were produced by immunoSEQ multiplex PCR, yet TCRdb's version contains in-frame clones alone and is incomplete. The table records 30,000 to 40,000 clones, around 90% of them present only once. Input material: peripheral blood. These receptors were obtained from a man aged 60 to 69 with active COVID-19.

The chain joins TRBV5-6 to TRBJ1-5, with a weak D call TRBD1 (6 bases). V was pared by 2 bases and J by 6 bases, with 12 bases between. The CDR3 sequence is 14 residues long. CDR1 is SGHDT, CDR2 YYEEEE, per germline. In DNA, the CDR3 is TGTGCCAGCAGCTTCAGGGGTCGCGGTCAGCCCCAGCATTTT. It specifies CASSFRGRGQPQHF. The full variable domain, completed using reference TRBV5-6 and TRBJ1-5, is DAGVTQSPTHLIKTRGQQVTLRCSPKSGHDTVSWYQQALGQGPQFIFQYYEEEERQRGNFPDRFSGHQFPNYSSELNVNALLLGDSALYLCASSFRGRGQPQHFGDGTRLSIL.

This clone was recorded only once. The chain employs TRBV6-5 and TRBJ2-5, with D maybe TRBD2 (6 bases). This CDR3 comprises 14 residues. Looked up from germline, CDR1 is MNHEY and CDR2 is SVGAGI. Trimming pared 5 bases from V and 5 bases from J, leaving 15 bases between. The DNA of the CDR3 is TGTGCCAGCAGTCAGACTAGTACGAGGGAGACCCAGTACTTC. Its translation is CASSQTSTRETQYF.

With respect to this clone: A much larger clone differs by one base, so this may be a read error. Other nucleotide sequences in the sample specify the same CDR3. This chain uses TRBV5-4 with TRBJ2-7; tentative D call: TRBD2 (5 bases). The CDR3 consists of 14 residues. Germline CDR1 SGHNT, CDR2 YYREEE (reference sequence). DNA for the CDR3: TGTGCTAGCAGCTTGTCGGGGAAGCTCTACGAGCAGTACTTC. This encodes CASSLSGKLYEQYF.

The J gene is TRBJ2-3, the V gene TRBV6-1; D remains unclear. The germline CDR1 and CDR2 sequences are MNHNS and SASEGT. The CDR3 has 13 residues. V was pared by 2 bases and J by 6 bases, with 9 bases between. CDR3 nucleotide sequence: TGTGCCAGCAGTGAAAACCGGCGGGATACGCAGTATTTT. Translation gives CASSENRRDTQYF.

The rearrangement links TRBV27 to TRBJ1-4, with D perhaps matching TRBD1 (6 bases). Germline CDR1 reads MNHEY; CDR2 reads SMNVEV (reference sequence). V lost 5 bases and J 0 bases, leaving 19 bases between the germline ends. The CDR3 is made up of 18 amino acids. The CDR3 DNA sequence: TGTGCCAGCAGTACATTAACAGGGTTTGGGGCAACTAATGAAAAACTGTTTTTT. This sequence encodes CASSTLTGFGATNEKLFF.

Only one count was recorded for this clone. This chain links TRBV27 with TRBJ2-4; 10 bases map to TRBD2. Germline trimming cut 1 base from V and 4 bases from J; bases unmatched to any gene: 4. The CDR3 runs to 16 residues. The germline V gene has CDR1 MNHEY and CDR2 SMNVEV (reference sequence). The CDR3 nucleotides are TGTGCCAGCAGTTTATACCCTAGCGGGAGTAAAAACATTCAGTACTTC. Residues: CASSLYPSGSKNIQYF.

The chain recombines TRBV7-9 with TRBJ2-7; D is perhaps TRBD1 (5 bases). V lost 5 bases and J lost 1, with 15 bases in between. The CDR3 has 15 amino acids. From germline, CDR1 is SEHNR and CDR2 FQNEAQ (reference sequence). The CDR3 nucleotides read TGTGCCAGCAGCGCCCAGGGCGCGCCGTCCTACGAGCAGTACTTC. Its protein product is CASSAQGAPSYEQYF.

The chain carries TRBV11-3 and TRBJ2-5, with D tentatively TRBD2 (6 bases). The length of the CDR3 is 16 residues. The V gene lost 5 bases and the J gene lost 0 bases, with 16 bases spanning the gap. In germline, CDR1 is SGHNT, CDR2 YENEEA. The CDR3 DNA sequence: TGTGCCAGCAGCCTGGGTCGGCGGGGAAACCAAGAGACCCAGTACTTC. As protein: CASSLGRRGNQETQYF.

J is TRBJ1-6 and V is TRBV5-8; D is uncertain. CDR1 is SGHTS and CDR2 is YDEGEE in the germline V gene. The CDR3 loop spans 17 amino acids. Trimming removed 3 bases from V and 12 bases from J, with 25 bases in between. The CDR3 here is CASSWVGYRETLEPLHF. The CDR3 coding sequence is TGTGCCAGCAGCTGGGTGGGCTACAGAGAAACTTTGGAACCCCTCCACTTT. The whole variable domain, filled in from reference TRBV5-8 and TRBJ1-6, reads EAGVTQSPTHLIKTRGQQATLRCSPISGHTSVYWYQQALGLGLQFLLWYDEGEERNRGNFPPRFSGRQFPNYSSELNVNALELEDSALYLCASSWVGYRETLEPLHFGNGTRLTVT.

The CDR3 is CASTGGAGAPYEQYF. CDR3 in DNA: TGTGCCAGCACCGGGGGAGCGGGAGCCCCTTACGAGCAGTACTTC. This chain links TRBV27 with TRBJ2-7, with 8 bases identical to TRBD2. CDR3 size: 15 residues. Trimming at V came to 7 bases and at J to 4 bases, leaving 12 bases not matched to a gene. CDR1 MNHEY and CDR2 SMNVEV come from the germline V gene (reference sequence).

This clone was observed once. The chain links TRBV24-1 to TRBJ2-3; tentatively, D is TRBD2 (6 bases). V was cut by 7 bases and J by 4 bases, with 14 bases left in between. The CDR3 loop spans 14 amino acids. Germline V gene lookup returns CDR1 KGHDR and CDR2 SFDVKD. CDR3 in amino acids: CATSLTSLPDTQYF. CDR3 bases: TGTGCCACCAGCCTTACTAGCTTACCAGATACGCAGTATTTT.

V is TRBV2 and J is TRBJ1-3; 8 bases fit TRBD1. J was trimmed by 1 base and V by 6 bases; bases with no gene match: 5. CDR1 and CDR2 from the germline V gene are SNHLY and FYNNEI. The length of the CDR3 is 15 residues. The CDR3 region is CASRSQGASGNTIYF. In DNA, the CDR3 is TGTGCCAGCAGGTCCCAGGGGGCTTCTGGAAACACCATATATTTT.

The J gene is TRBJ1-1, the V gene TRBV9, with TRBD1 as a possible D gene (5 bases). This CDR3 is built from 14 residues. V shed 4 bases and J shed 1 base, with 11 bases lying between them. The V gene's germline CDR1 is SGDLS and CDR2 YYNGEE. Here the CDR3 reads CASSSVTGNTEAFF. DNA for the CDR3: TGTGCCAGCAGCTCGGTCACAGGGAACACTGAAGCTTTCTTT.

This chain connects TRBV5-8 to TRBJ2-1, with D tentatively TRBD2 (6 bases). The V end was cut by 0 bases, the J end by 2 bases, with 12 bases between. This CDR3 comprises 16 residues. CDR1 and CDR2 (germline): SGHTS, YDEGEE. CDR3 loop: CASSLVRGSAYNEQFF. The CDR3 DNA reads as TGTGCCAGCAGCTTGGTTCGGGGGTCTGCCTACAATGAGCAGTTCTTC.

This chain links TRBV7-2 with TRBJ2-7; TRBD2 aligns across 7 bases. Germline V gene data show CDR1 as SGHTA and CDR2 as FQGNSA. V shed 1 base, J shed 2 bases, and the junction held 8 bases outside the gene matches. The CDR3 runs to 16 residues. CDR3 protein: CASSLEVTRGAYEQYF. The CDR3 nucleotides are TGTGCCAGCAGCTTAGAGGTGACCCGGGGGGCCTACGAGCAGTACTTC.

CDR3 coding DNA: TGCGCCAGCAGCTTGGCCTCATTGGCCACCGGGGAGCTGTTTTTT. Protein: CASSLASLATGELFF. The V and J genes are TRBV5-1 and TRBJ2-2; D is unresolved. From germline, CDR1 is SGHRS and CDR2 YFSETQ. V lost 0 bases and J lost 4, with 10 bases in between. The CDR3 has 15 residues.

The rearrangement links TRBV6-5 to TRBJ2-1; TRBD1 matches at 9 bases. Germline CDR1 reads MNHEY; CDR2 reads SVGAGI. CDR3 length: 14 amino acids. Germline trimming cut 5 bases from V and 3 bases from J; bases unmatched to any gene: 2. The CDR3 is CASSRQGVYNEQFF. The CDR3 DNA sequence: TGTGCCAGCAGTCGACAGGGGGTCTACAATGAGCAGTTCTTC.

This CDR3 is CASVMDRGFAPTTEAFF. DNA for the CDR3: TGTGCTAGTGTCATGGACAGGGGGTTTGCTCCAACAACTGAAGCTTTCTTT. The chain is built from TRBV12-5 and TRBJ1-1; 10 positions match TRBD1. V lost 7 bases, J lost 5 bases, and 16 bases stayed unmatched. The germline V gene has CDR1 LGHNT and CDR2 FRNRAP. The CDR3 has 17 amino acids.

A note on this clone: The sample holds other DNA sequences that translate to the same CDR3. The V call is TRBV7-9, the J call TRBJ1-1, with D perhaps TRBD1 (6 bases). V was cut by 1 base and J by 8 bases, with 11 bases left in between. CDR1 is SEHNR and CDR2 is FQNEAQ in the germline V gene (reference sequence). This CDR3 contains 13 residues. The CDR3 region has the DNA TGTGCCAGCAGCTTAGGGCAGGGGACCGAAGCTTTCTTT. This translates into CASSLGQGTEAFF.

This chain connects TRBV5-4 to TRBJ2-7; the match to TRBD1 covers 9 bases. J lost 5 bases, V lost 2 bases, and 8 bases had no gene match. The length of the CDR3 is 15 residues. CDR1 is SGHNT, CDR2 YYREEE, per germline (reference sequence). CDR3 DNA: TGTGCCAGCAGCTTTTTCGGGACAGGGAGGGACGAGCAGTACTTC. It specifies CASSFFGTGRDEQYF.

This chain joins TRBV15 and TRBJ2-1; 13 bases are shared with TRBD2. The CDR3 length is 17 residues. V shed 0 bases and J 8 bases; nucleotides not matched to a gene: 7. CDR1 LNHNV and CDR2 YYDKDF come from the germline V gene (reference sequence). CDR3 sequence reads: CATSREGLAGRGDEQFF. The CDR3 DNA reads TGTGCCACCAGCAGAGAGGGACTAGCGGGACGAGGGGATGAGCAGTTCTTC. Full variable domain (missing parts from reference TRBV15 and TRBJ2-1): DAMVIQNPRYQVTQFGKPVTLSCSQTLNHNVMYWYQQKSSQAPKLLFHYYDKDFNNEADTPDNFQSRRPNTSFCFLDIRSPGLGDTAMYLCATSREGLAGRGDEQFFGPGTRLTVL.

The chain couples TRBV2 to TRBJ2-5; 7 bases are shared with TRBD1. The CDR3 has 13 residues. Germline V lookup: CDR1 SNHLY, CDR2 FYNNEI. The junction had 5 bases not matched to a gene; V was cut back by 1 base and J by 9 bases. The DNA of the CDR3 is TGTGCCAGCAGTGAAGAGGGGCAGGGGGCCCAGTACTTC. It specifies CASSEEGQGAQYF.

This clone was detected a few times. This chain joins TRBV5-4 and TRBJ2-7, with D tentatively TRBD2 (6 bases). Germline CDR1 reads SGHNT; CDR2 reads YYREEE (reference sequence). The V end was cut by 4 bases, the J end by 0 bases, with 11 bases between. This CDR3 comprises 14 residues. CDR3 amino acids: CASSISGGSYEQYF. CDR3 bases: TGTGCCAGCAGCATCTCCGGGGGCTCCTACGAGCAGTACTTC. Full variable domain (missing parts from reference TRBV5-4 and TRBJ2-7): ETGVTQSPTHLIKTRGQQVTLRCSSQSGHNTVSWYQQALGQGPQFIFQYYREEENGRGNFPPRFSGLQFPNYSSELNVNALELDDSALYLCASSISGGSYEQYFGPGTRLTVT.

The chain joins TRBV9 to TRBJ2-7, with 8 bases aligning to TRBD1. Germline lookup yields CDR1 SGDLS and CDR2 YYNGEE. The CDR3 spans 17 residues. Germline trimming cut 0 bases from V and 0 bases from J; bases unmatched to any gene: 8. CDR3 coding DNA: TGTGCCAGCAGCGTAGCCCCGGGACAGGATAGCTCCTACGAGCAGTACTTC. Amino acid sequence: CASSVAPGQDSSYEQYF.

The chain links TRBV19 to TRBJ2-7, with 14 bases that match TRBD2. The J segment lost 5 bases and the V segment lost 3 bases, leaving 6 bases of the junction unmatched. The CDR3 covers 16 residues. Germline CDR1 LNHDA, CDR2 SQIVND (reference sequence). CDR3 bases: TGTGCCAGTAGTATTGCGGGACTAGCGGGAGAAGACGAGCAGTACTTC. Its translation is CASSIAGLAGEDEQYF.

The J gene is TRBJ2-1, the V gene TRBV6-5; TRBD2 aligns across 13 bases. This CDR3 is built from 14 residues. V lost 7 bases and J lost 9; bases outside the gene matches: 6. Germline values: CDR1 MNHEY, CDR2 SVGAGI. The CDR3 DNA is TGTGCCAGCAAAGGACTAGCGGGAGTAAGTGAGCAGTTCTTC. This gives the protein CASKGLAGVSEQFF.

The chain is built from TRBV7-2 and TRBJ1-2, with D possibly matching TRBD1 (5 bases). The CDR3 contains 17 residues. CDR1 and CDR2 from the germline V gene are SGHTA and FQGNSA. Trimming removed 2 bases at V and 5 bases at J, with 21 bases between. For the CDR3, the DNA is TGTGCCAGCAGCTTAAATCAGATTGGGGCCTACTTGTATGGCTACACCTTC. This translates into CASSLNQIGAYLYGYTF.